These 28 T cell receptor beta chains came from one sample sequenced in a study of T cells expressing NK-cell markers. Reprocessing the 5' RACE reads, TCRdb reports a single entry for every CDR3 protein and omits DNA. Its clone listing holds some 440,000 distinct CDR3 sequences. The sequenced sample was blood T cells: a sorted CD56 or NKG2C T cell subset, CD4+ or CD8+ T cells, or bulk PBMC T cells (not recorded which). These receptors came from a woman aged 45 to 65 in good health.

This CDR3 reads CATSVERTGEAKNIQYF. The chain uses TRBV24-1 and TRBJ2-4; TCRdb's D gene call, TRBD1, goes unchecked for lack of DNA. The CDR3 runs to 17 residues. Looked up from germline, CDR1 is KGHDR and CDR2 is SFDVKD.

The chain joins TRBV5-1 to TRBJ2-1; TCRdb gives TRBD1 as the D gene, but with no DNA this cannot be confirmed. CDR1 and CDR2 from the germline V gene are SGHRS and YFSETQ. The CDR3 contains 16 residues. The CDR3 spells CASSLDSGTKYNEQSF.

The chain is built from TRBV6-1 and TRBJ1-1. There are 14 residues in the CDR3. In germline, CDR1 is MNHNS, CDR2 SASEGT. The CDR3 spells CASSEAATSTEAFF.

The chain recombines TRBV7-9 with TRBJ2-3; TCRdb's D call of TRBD2 is untestable without DNA. The CDR3 spans 13 residues. Germline values: CDR1 SEHNR, CDR2 FQNEAQ (reference sequence). CDR3 sequence reads: CASSFGSGGGEYF.

The chain is built from TRBV29-1 and TRBJ2-1; TCRdb gives TRBD2 as the D gene, but with no DNA this cannot be confirmed. The CDR3 totals 13 residues. CDR1 SQVTM and CDR2 ANQGSEA come from the germline V gene. The CDR3 loop reads CSVEQREGFEQFF.

The CDR3 sequence: CSAIGASGEQYF. This chain links TRBV20-1 with TRBJ2-7; TCRdb outputs TRBD2, but without DNA this stays unchecked. The CDR3 contains 12 residues. Germline CDR1 and CDR2: DFQATT and SNEGSKA (reference sequence).

This chain joins TRBV5-1 and TRBJ2-7; TCRdb picks TRBD2, but there is no DNA to check that call. This CDR3 is built from 15 residues. The V gene's germline CDR1 is SGHRS and CDR2 YFSETQ. The CDR3 protein is CASSLDVLGGVQQYF.

V gene TRBV7-9 combines with J gene TRBJ1-1; TCRdb lists TRBD1, though no DNA is available to test this call. Germline assignment: CDR1 SEHNR and CDR2 FQNEAQ (reference sequence). CDR3 length: 12 residues. Here the CDR3 reads CASKDRDTEAFF.

V is TRBV27 and J is TRBJ2-2. The germline V gene encodes CDR1 MNHEY and CDR2 SMNVEV (reference sequence). The CDR3 runs to 13 residues. CDR3 loop: CASSLRRSGELFF.

V gene TRBV5-1 combines with J gene TRBJ2-1; TCRdb returns TRBD2, unconfirmable since there is no DNA. CDR1 and CDR2 (germline): SGHRS, YFSETQ. This CDR3 comprises 16 residues. CDR3 amino acids: CASSLEFSGAYNEQFF.

This chain uses TRBV19 with TRBJ2-3; the TCRdb D gene call, TRBD2, has no DNA to confirm it. CDR1 and CDR2 from the germline V gene are LNHDA and SQIVND (reference sequence). The CDR3 extends over 14 amino acids. The CDR3 spells CASSIVAGADTQYF.

The chain recombines TRBV4-1 with TRBJ2-5; TCRdb returns TRBD2, unconfirmable since there is no DNA. The CDR3 runs 17 residues. Per the germline V gene, CDR1 is MGHRA and CDR2 is YSYEKL. The CDR3 here is CASSHEAGGPDQETQYF.

The chain has TRBV20-1 and TRBJ2-3; the TRBD2 assignment by TCRdb is unverifiable without DNA. Germline CDR1 DFQATT, CDR2 SNEGSKA (reference sequence). The CDR3 consists of 15 residues. CDR3 amino acids: CSARGGEGSTDTQYF.

The V gene is TRBV20-1, the J gene TRBJ1-1; checking the TCRdb D call of TRBD1 is not possible without DNA. Germline V gene data show CDR1 as DFQATT and CDR2 as SNEGSKA (reference sequence). This CDR3 spans 16 amino acids. CDR3 residues: CSARGTGTGGKTEAFF.

This rearrangement joins TRBV27 to TRBJ2-1; with no DNA, the TCRdb D assignment of TRBD1 cannot be verified. The CDR3 runs to 15 residues. Germline V gives CDR1 MNHEY, CDR2 SMNVEV (reference sequence). The CDR3 reads CASSPPMGSPGPQFF.

The CDR3 is CASSYWGGREAQYF. The genes are TRBV6-5 and TRBJ2-5; the TCRdb call, TRBD1, lacks DNA for checking. Looked up from germline, CDR1 is MNHEY and CDR2 is SVGAGI. This CDR3 comprises 14 residues.

V is TRBV6-1 and J is TRBJ2-1; the TCRdb D gene call, TRBD2, has no DNA to confirm it. Per germline, CDR1 MNHNS and CDR2 SASEGT. CDR3 length: 14 residues. The CDR3 here is CASSGLGGINEQFF.

This chain connects TRBV11-2 to TRBJ2-1; there is no DNA to check the TCRdb D call of TRBD2. CDR1 and CDR2 (germline): SGHAT, FQNNGV. The CDR3 has 18 amino acids. The CDR3 here is CASSPRGSAGGSYNEQFF.

This chain joins TRBV25-1 and TRBJ1-1; the D gene TCRdb calls, TRBD1, cannot be checked with no DNA. Germline V CDR1 and CDR2: MGHDK, SYGVNS. This CDR3 contains 14 residues. The CDR3 is CASSEYRDTAEAFF.

The gene calls are TRBV28 and TRBJ2-1. This CDR3 contains 14 residues. The germline V gene encodes CDR1 MDHEN and CDR2 SYDVKM. The CDR3 here is CASSRILLGNEQFF. Together with reference TRBV28 and TRBJ2-1, the CDR3 gives the full variable domain: DVKVTQSSRYLVKRTGEKVFLECVQDMDHENMFWYRQDPGLGLRLIYFSYDVKMKEKGDIPEGYSVSREKKERFSLILESASTNQTSMYLCASSRILLGNEQFFGPGTRLTVL.

The J gene is TRBJ1-2, the V gene TRBV5-1; TCRdb reports TRBD1, a call that lacks DNA to check it against. The V gene's germline CDR1 is SGHRS and CDR2 YFSETQ. This CDR3 is built from 14 residues. CDR3 sequence reads: CASSLDWTFDGYTF.

J is TRBJ2-3 and V is TRBV6-2 or TRBV6-3; TCRdb gives TRBD2 as the D gene, but with no DNA this cannot be confirmed. CDR3 length equals 13 residues. CDR1 is MNHEY and CDR2 is SVGEGT in the germline V gene. CDR3 sequence reads: CASSDISGTTQYF.

The V and J genes are TRBV6-2 or TRBV6-3 and TRBJ1-2; TCRdb indicates TRBD1, and absent DNA this call remains unverified. Germline V gene lookup returns CDR1 MNHEY and CDR2 SVGEGT. The CDR3 sequence is 14 residues long. The CDR3 is CASSRDEGNYGYTF.

This sequence joins TRBV20-1 and TRBJ2-2; TCRdb outputs TRBD2, but without DNA this stays unchecked. The CDR3 is 16 amino acids. Germline loops: CDR1 DFQATT, CDR2 SNEGSKA (reference sequence). This chain's CDR3 is CSARDPTLADTGELFF.

The chain links TRBV12-3 or TRBV12-4 to TRBJ1-6; the TRBD1 assignment by TCRdb is unverifiable without DNA. The CDR3 spans 14 residues. CDR3 residues: CASSTQVTNSPLHF.

The genes are TRBV5-1 and TRBJ1-6. CDR1 and CDR2 from the germline V gene are SGHRS and YFSETQ. The CDR3 sequence is 13 residues long. CDR3 sequence: CASSLTFLSPLHF.

The genes are TRBV7-2 and TRBJ2-2; TCRdb selects TRBD1, and the lack of DNA leaves this call unchecked. Germline lookup yields CDR1 SGHTA and CDR2 FQGNSA. CDR3 length: 15 residues. The CDR3 region is CASSFIVGRTGELFF.

The V call is TRBV2, the J call TRBJ1-5. Germline V lookup: CDR1 SNHLY, CDR2 FYNNEI. The CDR3 sequence is 13 residues long. CDR3 residues: CASEAEGNQPQHF.